The 17 T cell receptor beta chains below were found in one sample sequenced in a study of vaccination and CD4 T cells after COVID-19. Treatment indicated: roughly nine-day PBMC culture with coronavirus spike peptide pools or control peptides (ViraFEST assay). What these receptors recognize is not known. Cultured CD4+ T-cell DNA underwent Oncomine TCR Beta short-read sequencing. Each CDR3 protein gets one entry after TCRdb re-called the PCR reads with MiXCR. The sample lists just over 14,000 distinct CDR3 sequences, 50% to 55% occurring once. Sequencing was done on a sample of CD4+ T cells from blood, cultured in vitro. The receptors were sampled from a human donor who had recovered from COVID-19.

This chain connects TRBV6-5 to TRBJ2-7; D uncertain. The CDR3 is 12 residues long. CDR1 and CDR2 from the germline V gene are MNHEY and SVGAGI. Trimming left V 4 bases short and J 6 bases short, with 10 bases between. CDR3 in DNA: TGTGCCAGCAGTTCCCCGGGCTTCGAGCAGTACTTC. Its translation: CASSSPGFEQYF.

This rearrangement joins TRBV7-2 to TRBJ2-3; perhaps TRBD2 as D (6 bases). Trimming took off 6 bases at V and 3 bases at J, with 19 bases between the two ends. This CDR3 is 16 amino acids long. Germline lookup yields CDR1 SGHTA and CDR2 FQGNSA. CDR3 loop: CASSSNAGGRTDTQYF. CDR3 coding DNA: TGTGCCAGCAGTTCAAATGCAGGTGGGAGGACAGATACGCAGTATTTT. The complete variable domain, with remaining parts taken from reference TRBV7-2 and TRBJ2-3, reads GAGVSQSPSNKVTEKGKDVELRCDPISGHTALYWYRQSLGQGLEFLIYFQGNSAPDKSGLPSDRFSAERTGGSVSTLTIQRTQQEDSAVYLCASSSNAGGRTDTQYFGPGTRLTVL.

The rearrangement uses TRBV11-2 and TRBJ1-2; 7 positions match TRBD1. Trimming removed 5 bases from V and 5 bases from J; junction bases left unmatched: 8. The CDR3 has 14 residues. Germline CDR1 and CDR2: SGHAT and FQNNGV. DNA for the CDR3: TGTGCCAGCAGCGGACAGGACAGCCCTTATGGCTACACCTTC. Protein sequence: CASSGQDSPYGYTF.

There are a few counts of this clonotype. The chain employs TRBV20-1 and TRBJ2-5, with a possible D match to TRBD1 (6 bases). The CDR3 spans 13 residues. CDR1 and CDR2 (germline): DFQATT, SNEGSKA (reference sequence). V gave up 0 bases and J gave up 2 bases, with 7 bases separating them. The CDR3 DNA reads TGCAGTGCTAGAGAGGGGACACAAGAGACCCAGTACTTC. It yields the protein CSAREGTQETQYF.

The table lists this clonotype with a few counts. The CDR3 bases are TGTGCCTGGAGTGGATCGGTCTACGAGCAGTACTTC. Translated, it gives CAWSGSVYEQYF. This chain uses TRBV30 with TRBJ2-7, with unresolved D. The CDR3 has 12 residues. Trimming pared 1 base from V and 3 bases from J, leaving 7 bases between. Germline V gene data show CDR1 as GTSNPN and CDR2 as SVGIG (reference sequence).

The gene calls are TRBV19 and TRBJ1-2; TRBD1 aligns across 8 bases. CDR3 length: 14 amino acids. V dropped 4 bases and J dropped 4; count of bases not matched to a gene: 5. Germline values: CDR1 LNHDA, CDR2 SQIVND (reference sequence). CDR3 DNA sequence: TGTGCCAGTAGTACAGGGGGCGCGGGCTATGGCTACACCTTC. Encoded protein: CASSTGGAGYGYTF.

This rearrangement joins TRBV7-9 to TRBJ1-5; 10 nucleotides agree with TRBD1. CDR1 is SEHNR, CDR2 FQNEAQ, per germline (reference sequence). The CDR3 covers 15 residues. Unmatched junction bases numbered 5, after V lost 5 bases and J lost 4 bases. As DNA, the CDR3 is TGTGCCAGCAGCCTCGGGACAGGGGAGAATCAGCCCCAGCATTTT. Encoded protein: CASSLGTGENQPQHF.

The genes are TRBV7-2 and TRBJ2-3; D remains ambiguous. CDR1 is SGHTA and CDR2 is FQGNSA in the germline V gene. The germline V and J ends were trimmed by 5 bases and 2 bases, with 11 bases remaining between them. The CDR3 spans 14 residues. DNA for the CDR3: TGTGCCAGCAGCCCGATTAAGACCACAGATACGCAGTATTTT. Its protein is CASSPIKTTDTQYF.

This chain connects TRBV20-1 to TRBJ2-7; a weak D match, TRBD2 (5 bases). The CDR3 consists of 13 residues. Germline V gene sequence: CDR1 DFQATT, CDR2 SNEGSKA (reference sequence). Trimming pared 4 bases from V and 3 bases from J, leaving 13 bases between. The CDR3 loop reads CSATLASIYEQYF. In DNA form, the CDR3 reads TGCAGTGCTACTCTAGCTTCCATCTACGAGCAGTACTTC.

The genes are TRBV7-2 and TRBJ2-5; D unresolved. Germline V lookup: CDR1 SGHTA, CDR2 FQGNSA. This CDR3 is 12 amino acids long. V shed 2 bases and J shed 7 bases, with 8 bases lying between them. The CDR3 loop reads CASSLNGPTQYF. CDR3 DNA: TGTGCCAGCAGCTTAAACGGGCCGACCCAGTACTTC.

This rearrangement joins TRBV20-1 to TRBJ2-1, with 8 bases that match TRBD1. CDR3 length equals 13 residues. CDR1 is DFQATT, CDR2 SNEGSKA, per germline (reference sequence). V shed 7 bases and J 6 bases; nucleotides not matched to a gene: 8. DNA of the CDR3: TGCAGTGAGACCGGGACAGGCCTCAATGAGCAGTTCTTC. It translates to CSETGTGLNEQFF.

The gene calls are TRBV20-1 and TRBJ2-3; no reliable D call. V dropped 3 bases and J dropped 6 bases, with 7 bases sitting between them. This CDR3 is built from 11 residues. Per the germline V gene, CDR1 is DFQATT and CDR2 is SNEGSKA (reference sequence). The CDR3 DNA sequence: TGCAGTGCTAGTTTAGAGGATACGCAGTATTTT. It is translated as CSASLEDTQYF.

The chain joins TRBV20-1 to TRBJ1-5, with unresolved D. The ends were cut back, 4 bases at V and 4 bases at J, with 11 bases in the middle. The CDR3 extends over 13 amino acids. Germline V gene data show CDR1 as DFQATT and CDR2 as SNEGSKA (reference sequence). This chain's CDR3 is CSAKAYFNQPQHF. The CDR3 DNA follows: TGCAGTGCTAAGGCATACTTTAATCAGCCCCAGCATTTT.

The chain uses TRBV12-3 or TRBV12-4 and TRBJ2-7, with 9 bases fitting TRBD2. V shed 3 bases and J 5 bases; nucleotides not matched to a gene: 5. This CDR3 comprises 14 residues. CDR3 residues: CASSFSSGRDEQYF. In DNA, the CDR3 is TGTGCCAGCAGTTTTAGTAGCGGGAGAGACGAGCAGTACTTC.

This clonotype is termed medium-sized. This sequence joins TRBV7-9 and TRBJ2-2; no clear D. CDR3 length equals 14 residues. Germline lookup yields CDR1 SEHNR and CDR2 FQNEAQ (reference sequence). The V end was cut by 11 bases, the J end by 4 bases, with 17 bases between. For the CDR3, the DNA is TGTGCCCCTTTATGGAGCTCGAGCACCGGGGAGCTGTTTTTT. Translation gives CAPLWSSSTGELFF. The whole variable domain, filled in from reference TRBV7-9 and TRBJ2-2, reads DTGVSQNPRHKITKRGQNVTFRCDPISEHNRLYWYRQTLGQGPEFLTYFQNEAQLEKSRLLSDRFSAERPKGSFSTLEIQRTEQGDSAMYLCAPLWSSSTGELFFGEGSRLTVL.

This clonotype was picked up a small number of times. The V gene is TRBV18, the J gene TRBJ1-5, with unresolved D. The CDR3 is 13 residues long. V lost 1 base and J lost 3, with 4 bases in between. Germline loops: CDR1 KGHSH, CDR2 LQKENI. The CDR3 nucleotides are TGTGCCAGCTCACCACGGGCCAATCAGCCCCAGCATTTT. Translation: CASSPRANQPQHF.

The CDR3 region is CASSQGPTGNTIYF. In DNA form, the CDR3 reads TGCGCCAGCAGCCAAGGGCCGACTGGAAACACCATATATTTT. V is TRBV4-1 and J is TRBJ1-3; D gene ambiguous. The CDR3 has 14 amino acids. V gave up 1 base and J gave up 2 bases, with 6 bases separating them. In germline, CDR1 is MGHRA, CDR2 YSYEKL.